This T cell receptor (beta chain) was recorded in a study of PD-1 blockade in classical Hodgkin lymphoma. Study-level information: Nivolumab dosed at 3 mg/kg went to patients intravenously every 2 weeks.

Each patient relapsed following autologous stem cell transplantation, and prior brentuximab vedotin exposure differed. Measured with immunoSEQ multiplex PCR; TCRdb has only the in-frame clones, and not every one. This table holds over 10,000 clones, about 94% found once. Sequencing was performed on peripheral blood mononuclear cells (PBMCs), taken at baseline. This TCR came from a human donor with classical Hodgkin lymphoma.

The CDR3 loop reads CASSLAGQGGYGYTF. The CDR3 nucleotides read TGCGCCAGCAGCTTGGCCGGACAGGGGGGCTATGGCTACACCTTC. This rearrangement joins TRBV5-1 to TRBJ1-2, with 10 bases identical to TRBD1. The CDR3 is 15 amino acids. Trimming at V came to 0 bases and at J to 4 bases, leaving 3 bases not matched to a gene. Germline values: CDR1 SGHRS, CDR2 YFSETQ.